This TCR beta chain came from a study of blood T cells in healthy people across ages. Study-wide results and caveats: It was not known whether donors were CMV positive (a possible confounder of expanded clonotype changes). Both naive CD4+ cell counts and diversity were greater in long-lived donors than in aged donors.

V was trimmed by 5 bases and J by 10 bases, leaving 15 bases between them. This CDR3 region has 13 residues. The germline CDR1 and CDR2 sequences are SGHTA and FQGNSA. This clonotype was seen a handful of times. Its antigen is undetermined. Through a sample-barcoded 5' primer and a J-beta primer mix, a second PCR was run for roughly 6 to 12 cycles. TCRdb used MiXCR to reprocess the 5' RACE reads, holding one entry per CDR3 protein. Altogether about 650,000 distinct CDR3 sequences are present, less than 40% being singletons, with the ten largest covering 15% to 19%. The sample taken for sequencing was blood. This receptor was taken from an elderly woman in good health. The chain uses TRBV7-2 and TRBJ2-1, with D possibly TRBD2 on 6 matching bases. The CDR3 DNA reads as TGTGCCAGCAGCCCCGGGACTGGGAAGGAGCAGTTCTTC. Translation: CASSPGTGKEQFF.